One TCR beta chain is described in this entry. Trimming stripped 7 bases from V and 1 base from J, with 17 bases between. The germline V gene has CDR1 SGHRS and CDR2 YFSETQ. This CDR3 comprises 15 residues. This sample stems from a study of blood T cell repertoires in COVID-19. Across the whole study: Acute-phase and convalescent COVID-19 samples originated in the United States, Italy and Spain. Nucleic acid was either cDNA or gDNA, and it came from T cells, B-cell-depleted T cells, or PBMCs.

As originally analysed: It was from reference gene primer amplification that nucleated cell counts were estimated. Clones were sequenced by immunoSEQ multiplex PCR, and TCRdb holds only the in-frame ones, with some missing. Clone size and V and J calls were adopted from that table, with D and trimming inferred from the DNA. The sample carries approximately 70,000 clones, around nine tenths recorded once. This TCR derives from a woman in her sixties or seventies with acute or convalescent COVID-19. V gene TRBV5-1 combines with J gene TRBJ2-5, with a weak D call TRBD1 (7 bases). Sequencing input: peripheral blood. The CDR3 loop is CASGGKGTVQETQYF. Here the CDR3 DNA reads TGCGCCAGCGGGGGGAAAGGGACAGTCCAAGAGACCCAGTACTTC.